A single sample gave rise to the 23 T cell receptor beta chains below, sequenced in a study of T cell repertoires in cytomegalovirus infection. From the reads, TCRdb called clonotypes with MiXCR, one entry per CDR3 protein. The table lists 40,000 to 60,000 distinct CDR3 sequences, 20% to 25% of them singletons. Which antigens these TCRs recognize remains unknown. This specimen consisted of CD8+ T cells from cultured PBMCs, obtained from culture after CMV antigen stimulation. These receptors came from a human donor in good health (CMV status not recorded). Some clones in this sample may be carry-over from other donors' samples.

This clonotype was recorded many times. V is TRBV5-4 and J is TRBJ2-2; possible D gene TRBD1, 7 bases. CDR3 length: 15 amino acids. V gave up 5 bases and J gave up 4 bases, with 15 bases separating them. Germline V gene sequence: CDR1 SGHNT, CDR2 YYREEE (reference sequence). CDR3 region: CASSDRDSSTGELFF. The CDR3 nucleotides are TGTGCCAGCAGTGACAGGGACTCGAGCACCGGGGAGCTGTTTTTT.

The chain uses TRBV7-8 and TRBJ2-1; TRBD2 aligns across 14 bases. Per the germline V gene, CDR1 is SGHVS and CDR2 is FQNEAQ. The ends lost 1 base at V and 7 bases at J; junction bases unmatched: 12. This CDR3 has 19 residues. The CDR3 coding sequence is TGTGCCAGCAGCTTAGGGGGTAGGGGACTAGCGGGAGAACCAAATGAGCAGTTCTTC. It is translated as CASSLGGRGLAGEPNEQFF.

The table lists this clonotype with a few counts. V gene TRBV27 combines with J gene TRBJ2-6, with unresolved D. This CDR3 is 14 amino acids long. Germline V lookup: CDR1 MNHEY, CDR2 SMNVEV (reference sequence). V was shortened by 6 bases and J by 0 bases, with 6 bases between the two germline ends. CDR3 sequence: CASRMSSGANVLTF. CDR3 nucleotide sequence: TGTGCCAGCAGGATGAGCTCTGGGGCCAACGTCCTGACTTTC.

This clonotype was seen only a few times. V and J are TRBV12-3 or TRBV12-4 and TRBJ2-7; TRBD2 matches at 9 bases. The CDR3 extends over 14 amino acids. Germline trimming cut 7 bases from V and 4 bases from J; bases unmatched to any gene: 8. The CDR3 DNA reads as TGTGCCAGCACTCGGACTAGCGAGAAATACGAGCAGTACTTC. The encoded protein is CASTRTSEKYEQYF.

The chain joins TRBV15 to TRBJ2-1; 7 bases line up with TRBD2. V gave up 0 bases and J gave up 4 bases; unmatched junction bases: 3. The CDR3 covers 15 residues. Germline V lookup: CDR1 LNHNV, CDR2 YYDKDF (reference sequence). CDR3 sequence reads: CATSREAGAYNEQFF. The CDR3 DNA reads as TGTGCCACCAGCAGAGAGGCGGGAGCTTACAATGAGCAGTTCTTC.

The chain joins TRBV30 to TRBJ2-1; the D call may be TRBD1 or TRBD2 (5 bases each). Trimming left V 1 base short and J 0 bases short, with 13 bases between. The CDR3 is made up of 16 amino acids. The germline gives CDR1 GTSNPN, CDR2 SVGIG (reference sequence). The CDR3 region has the DNA TGTGCCTGGAGTGACCCGGGGCTGAGCTCCTACAATGAGCAGTTCTTC. Residues: CAWSDPGLSSYNEQFF.

The chain combines TRBV7-2 with TRBJ1-1; a possible D gene is TRBD1 (6 bases). Germline values: CDR1 SGHTA, CDR2 FQGNSA. The ends were cut back, 1 base at V and 1 base at J, with 16 bases in the middle. This CDR3 spans 17 amino acids. For the CDR3, the DNA is TGTGCCAGCAGCTTAGGGTCTCTACAGGGAGCGAACACTGAAGCTTTCTTT. Translation gives CASSLGSLQGANTEAFF.

The table lists this clonotype with a few counts. J is TRBJ2-3 and V is TRBV7-9; perhaps TRBD2 as D (5 bases). Germline V gene data show CDR1 as SEHNR and CDR2 as FQNEAQ (reference sequence). The CDR3 runs to 16 residues. With 2 bases removed from V and 0 bases from J, the gap between germline ends came to 12 bases. The CDR3 spells CASSLSLGDSTDTQYF. The CDR3 region has the DNA TGTGCCAGCAGCTTATCACTCGGGGATAGCACAGATACGCAGTATTTT. The full variable domain, with the rest looked up from reference TRBV7-9 and TRBJ2-3, is DTGVSQNPRHKITKRGQNVTFRCDPISEHNRLYWYRQTLGQGPEFLTYFQNEAQLEKSRLLSDRFSAERPKGSFSTLEIQRTEQGDSAMYLCASSLSLGDSTDTQYFGPGTRLTVL.

This clonotype was observed at least ten times. The chain joins TRBV27 to TRBJ2-6; D is perhaps TRBD1 (6 bases). Germline lookup yields CDR1 MNHEY and CDR2 SMNVEV (reference sequence). CDR3 length: 16 amino acids. V was shortened by 4 bases and J by 4 bases, with 14 bases between the two germline ends. CDR3 protein: CASSWDTSPGANVLTF. CDR3 nucleotide sequence: TGTGCCAGCAGTTGGGACACCAGCCCCGGGGCCAACGTCCTGACTTTC.

This clonotype appeared a few times. The V and J genes are TRBV12-3 or TRBV12-4 and TRBJ1-1, with a weak D call TRBD1 (5 bases). V was cut by 6 bases and J by 1 base, with 6 bases left in between. CDR3 length: 12 residues. In DNA, the CDR3 is TGTGCCAGCAGAGACAGGAACACTGAAGCTTTCTTT. This gives the protein CASRDRNTEAFF.

This clonotype was seen a few times. This chain links TRBV14 with TRBJ2-5; TRBD1 is a possible D gene (5 bases). CDR1 SGHDN and CDR2 FVKESK come from the germline V gene. V was shortened by 4 bases and J by 6 bases, with 12 bases between the two germline ends. The CDR3 extends over 13 amino acids. CDR3 sequence (DNA): TGTGCCAGCAGCCTGACAGCTATGAAGACCCAGTACTTC. Its protein is CASSLTAMKTQYF.

The rearrangement uses TRBV7-2 and TRBJ1-1; D uncertain. V was trimmed by 4 bases and J by 8 bases, leaving 8 bases between them. The CDR3 is 11 amino acids. Germline loops: CDR1 SGHTA, CDR2 FQGNSA. The CDR3 region is CASSSKQEAFF. The CDR3 bases are TGTGCCAGCAGCTCAAAGCAGGAAGCTTTCTTT.

This clonotype occurred a few times. The chain joins TRBV9 to TRBJ2-1; TRBD1 aligns across 8 bases. The CDR3 extends over 17 amino acids. V shed 3 bases, J shed 8 bases, and the junction held 16 bases outside the gene matches. Germline V gene lookup returns CDR1 SGDLS and CDR2 YYNGEE. The CDR3 DNA follows: TGTGCCAGCAGCGCTCGCACCGGGACAGGACGCTTGGATGAGCAGTTCTTC. As protein: CASSARTGTGRLDEQFF.

This chain joins TRBV4-1 and TRBJ2-7, with TRBD1 identical over 11 bases. Germline V gives CDR1 MGHRA, CDR2 YSYEKL. V dropped 5 bases and J dropped 2; count of bases not matched to a gene: 5. The CDR3 spans 15 residues. The CDR3 loop is CASSFGTGGAYEQYF. CDR3 bases: TGCGCCAGCAGCTTCGGGACAGGGGGTGCCTACGAGCAGTACTTC.

V and J are TRBV6-5 and TRBJ2-5; D is unclear. The length of the CDR3 is 13 residues. Germline CDR1 reads MNHEY; CDR2 reads SVGAGI. Between the trimmed V and J ends, which lost 0 bases and 3 bases, there was a span of 5 bases. CDR3 protein: CASSYSRKETQYF. In nucleotides, the CDR3 is TGTGCCAGCAGTTACTCCCGAAAAGAGACCCAGTACTTC.

This clonotype came up a few times. The rearrangement uses TRBV6-8 and TRBJ2-2; TRBD1 is a possible D gene (5 bases). The CDR3 loop spans 15 amino acids. The V end lost 5 bases, the J end lost 0 bases, and 10 bases lay between the germline ends. Germline assignment: CDR1 MNHGY and CDR2 SAAAGT. CDR3 sequence: CASSRRVTNTGELFF. The CDR3, as DNA: TGTGCCAGCAGTCGCAGGGTCACGAACACCGGGGAGCTGTTTTTT.

The CDR3 spells CASSLLANTYEQYF. CDR3 nucleotide sequence: TGTGCCAGCAGCTTACTAGCGAATACCTACGAGCAGTACTTC. This chain uses TRBV7-2 with TRBJ2-7; tentative D call: TRBD2 (6 bases). Trimming removed 2 bases from V and 2 bases from J, with 10 bases in between. Germline CDR1 and CDR2: SGHTA and FQGNSA. The CDR3 is 14 amino acids.

This clonotype was counted only a few times. The V call is TRBV9, the J call TRBJ2-3; unclear D gene. CDR1 and CDR2 (germline): SGDLS, YYNGEE. CDR3 length: 16 residues. V was trimmed by 0 bases and J by 0 bases, leaving 11 bases between them. The CDR3 region is CASSVGPGPSTDTQYF. CDR3 bases: TGTGCCAGCAGCGTAGGACCAGGCCCTAGCACAGATACGCAGTATTTT.

This clonotype has just a few counts. This sequence joins TRBV19 and TRBJ2-2; D uncertain. The V end lost 2 bases, the J end lost 0 bases, and 7 bases lay between the germline ends. CDR3 length: 15 amino acids. Germline CDR1 is LNHDA and CDR2 is SQIVND (reference sequence). CDR3 sequence: CASSIWSSNTGELFF. As DNA, the CDR3 is TGTGCCAGTAGTATATGGTCTTCGAACACCGGGGAGCTGTTTTTT.

Only a few counts were recorded for this clonotype. The V gene is TRBV20-1, the J gene TRBJ2-3; 9 bases agree with TRBD2. The germline V gene encodes CDR1 DFQATT and CDR2 SNEGSKA (reference sequence). The CDR3 extends over 16 amino acids. Trimming at V came to 0 bases and at J to 1 base, leaving 5 bases not matched to a gene. CDR3 coding DNA: TGCAGTGCTAGAGATTCAAGGACTAGCGGCACAGATACGCAGTATTTT. Its protein product is CSARDSRTSGTDTQYF.

V is TRBV28 and J is TRBJ2-1; D possibly corresponds to TRBD2 (6 bases). CDR3 length equals 16 residues. V shed 2 bases and J shed 8 bases, with 19 bases lying between them. CDR1 is MDHEN, CDR2 SYDVKM, per germline. CDR3 loop: CASSLLATGVGDEQFF. The CDR3 region has the DNA TGTGCCAGCAGTTTACTAGCTACGGGGGTTGGTGATGAGCAGTTCTTC.

The V and J genes are TRBV2 and TRBJ2-2; 8 bases are shared with TRBD2. The CDR3 has 15 residues. The trim removed 7 bases at V and 1 base at J, leaving 5 bases unmatched. Germline V CDR1 and CDR2: SNHLY, FYNNEI. CDR3 bases: TGTGCCAGCACCCCTACTAGCGGGAACACCGGGGAGCTGTTTTTT. Amino acids: CASTPTSGNTGELFF.

The chain has TRBV7-8 and TRBJ2-2, with D possibly called TRBD1 or TRBD2 (5 bases each). The germline V and J ends were trimmed by 6 bases and 5 bases, with 13 bases remaining between them. Germline V gene sequence: CDR1 SGHVS, CDR2 FQNEAQ. The CDR3 extends over 14 amino acids. Written as DNA, the CDR3 is TGTGCCAGCAGATACCAGGGAGATACCGGGGAGCTGTTTTTT. Amino acids: CASRYQGDTGELFF.